This TCR beta chain is from a study of long-term antiretroviral therapy in people with HIV. Study-wide points: Controls exceeded HIV repertoires in CDR3 length range.

The assay used was immunoSEQ (version v3.0), run at survey level. Assay: immunoSEQ multiplex PCR; the TCRdb copy retains only in-frame clones and omits some. Of about 28,000 clones in the sample, more than 85% were seen once. Comments on this clone: Its antigen remains unknown.

The CDR3 contains 18 residues. Germline V gene sequence: CDR1 MRHNA, CDR2 SNTAGT. V was clipped by 6 bases and J by 0 bases; unmatched bases: 9. The source material was unsorted PBMCs, sampled 2 years after starting antiretroviral therapy. The chain is built from TRBV6-4 and TRBJ2-6; 9 nucleotides agree with TRBD1. The source is a man between 50 and 59 years old with HIV. The CDR3 nucleotides read TGTGCCAGCAGCCAATGGGACAGGGCCCTCTCTGGGGCCAACGTCCTGACTTTC. Encoded protein: CASSQWDRALSGANVLTF.